This TCR beta chain is from a study of control samples from healthy donors and cancer patients. V was clipped by 4 bases and J by 9 bases, with 10 bases between them. Per germline, CDR1 MNHEY and CDR2 SVGEGT. The CDR3 spans 12 residues. Measured with immunoSEQ multiplex PCR; TCRdb has only the in-frame clones, and not every one. The table lists fewer than 85,000 clones, 91% of them singletons. The receptor comes from a man aged 25-45 years in good health. The chain uses TRBV6-2 or TRBV6-3 and TRBJ2-1; D is perhaps TRBD1 (5 bases). Sequencing was performed on blood. The CDR3 nucleotides are TGTGCCAGCAGTTCGACAGTTGCTGAGCAGTTCTTC. It is translated as CASSSTVAEQFF.